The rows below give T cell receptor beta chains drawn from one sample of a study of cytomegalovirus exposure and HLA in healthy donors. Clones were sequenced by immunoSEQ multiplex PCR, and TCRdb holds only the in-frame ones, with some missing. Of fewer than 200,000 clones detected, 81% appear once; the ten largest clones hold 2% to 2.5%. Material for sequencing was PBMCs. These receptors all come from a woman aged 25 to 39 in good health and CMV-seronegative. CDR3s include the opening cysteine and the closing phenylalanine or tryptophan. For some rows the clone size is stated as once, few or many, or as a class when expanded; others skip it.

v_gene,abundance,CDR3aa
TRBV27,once,CASSLSTRAAYEQYF
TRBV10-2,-,CASSNREDETYEQYF
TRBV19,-,CATRGQGNQPQHF
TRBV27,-,CASSFGGYEQYF
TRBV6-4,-,CASSDGPSGSSEQYF
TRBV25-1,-,CASSGKTSGWDTQYF
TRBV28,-,CASSPPSGTGLFF
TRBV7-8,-,CASSLGAGTSTDTQYF
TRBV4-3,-,CASSQEILDSTCAFF
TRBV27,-,CASSAVINQPQHF
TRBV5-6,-,CASSLLGDSYNEQFF
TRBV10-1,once,CASTRQVNEQYF
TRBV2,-,CASSDGEEAYF
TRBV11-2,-,CASSLNGYEQYF
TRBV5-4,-,CASSFGTGSFGANVLTF
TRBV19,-,CASSIRPGDSNQPQHF
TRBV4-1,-,CASSQGDHSGGLADTQYF
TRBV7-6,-,CASSRGQGSTDTQYF
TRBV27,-,CASSLSTSGSYNEQFF
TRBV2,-,CASSGGGSQYF
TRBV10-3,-,CAISELEMNTEAFF
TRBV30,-,CAWSLDRPYNEQFF
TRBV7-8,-,CASSYNPSYEQYF
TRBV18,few,CASSMDRGSYEQYF
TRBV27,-,CASSFFGTRVSETQYF
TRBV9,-,CASSVGQGNYEQYF
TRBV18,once,CASTTGYPYEQYF
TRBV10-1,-,CASSAQGYQETQYF
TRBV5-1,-,CASSAGTGSGANGLTF
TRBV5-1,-,CASSPSNTGELFF
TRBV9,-,CASSVAKRRENTEAFF
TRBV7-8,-,CASSAGQNTQYF
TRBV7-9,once,CSSSFDYGYTF
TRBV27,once,CASSSLSQGETQYF
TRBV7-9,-,CASSLVASGAETQYF